One and the same sample provided the 22 T cell receptor beta chains below, sequenced in a study of blood T cell repertoires in COVID-19. Profiled with immunoSEQ multiplex PCR; TCRdb holds only in-frame clones, not every one. The sample has roughly 120,000 clones, 80% to 90% seen once; the top ten hold over 4%. The sample consisted of peripheral blood. The receptors were sampled from a woman in her 50s with acute or convalescent COVID-19.

The chain couples TRBV27 to TRBJ1-4, with TRBD1 matching over 9 bases. The V and J ends lost 2 bases and 7 bases, in that order; junction bases with no gene match: 11. The CDR3 loop spans 17 amino acids. CDR1 is MNHEY and CDR2 is SMNVEV in the germline V gene (reference sequence). The DNA for the CDR3 is TGTGCCAGCAGTTTACGATTACAGGGGGCAGGGGGTGAAAAACTGTTTTTT. Translation gives CASSLRLQGAGGEKLFF.

This clone was counted between two and nine times. V and J are TRBV5-6 and TRBJ1-2, with D unresolved. This CDR3 region has 13 residues. The V and J ends lost 1 base and 6 bases respectively, with 10 bases between them. The V gene's germline CDR1 is SGHDT and CDR2 YYEEEE. The CDR3 region is CASSLNAVNGYTF. The DNA of the CDR3 is TGTGCCAGCAGCTTGAATGCAGTAAATGGCTACACCTTC.

The chain joins TRBV19 to TRBJ1-4, with D perhaps TRBD1 (5 bases). Per the germline V gene, CDR1 is LNHDA and CDR2 is SQIVND (reference sequence). Trimming took off 5 bases at V and 7 bases at J, with 17 bases between the two ends. This CDR3 is built from 15 residues. The CDR3 here is CASSLPGTGGEKLFF. Here the CDR3 DNA reads TGTGCCAGTAGTCTGCCCGGGACTGGAGGTGAAAAACTGTTTTTT.

CDR3 residues: CASFGPGGLHNEQFF. CDR3 bases: TGCGCCAGCTTTGGGCCAGGGGGTCTCCACAATGAGCAGTTCTTC. J is TRBJ2-1 and V is TRBV10-2, with 7 nucleotides matching TRBD1. Germline CDR1 reads WSHSY; CDR2 reads SAAADI. CDR3 length equals 15 residues. With V trimmed by 8 bases and J by 5 bases, 12 bases remained unmatched.

V and J are TRBV28 and TRBJ1-1, with D perhaps TRBD1 (6 bases). V was cut by 2 bases and J by 2 bases, with 9 bases left in between. CDR3 length: 14 amino acids. The V gene's germline CDR1 is MDHEN and CDR2 SYDVKM. In DNA, the CDR3 is TGTGCCAGCAGTTTAAGGGGGAGCAACACTGAAGCTTTCTTT. Residues: CASSLRGSNTEAFF. The variable domain in full, with the rest retrieved from reference TRBV28 and TRBJ1-1, is DVKVTQSSRYLVKRTGEKVFLECVQDMDHENMFWYRQDPGLGLRLIYFSYDVKMKEKGDIPEGYSVSREKKERFSLILESASTNQTSMYLCASSLRGSNTEAFFGQGTRLTVV.

The rearrangement uses TRBV6-5 and TRBJ2-3; 8 bases line up with TRBD2. From germline, CDR1 is MNHEY and CDR2 SVGAGI. CDR3 size: 14 residues. Unmatched junction bases numbered 6, after V lost 4 bases and J lost 6 bases. The CDR3 sequence is CASSFGGAGDTQYF. The DNA for the CDR3 is TGTGCCAGCAGTTTCGGGGGGGCCGGGGATACGCAGTATTTT.

This clone has just a few counts. J is TRBJ1-4 and V is TRBV25-1; D is perhaps TRBD1 (5 bases). The CDR3 loop spans 14 amino acids. Trimming pared 8 bases from V and 4 bases from J, leaving 14 bases between. Germline values: CDR1 MGHDK, CDR2 SYGVNS. The CDR3 DNA is TGTGCCAGCCGGTCAGGGCGAGGTAATGAAAAACTGTTTTTT. Translated, it gives CASRSGRGNEKLFF.

A remark on this clone: This sample also contains other DNA sequences that code for the same CDR3. CDR3 loop: CASSSYRNYEQYF. DNA for the CDR3: TGTGCCAGCAGCTCCTACAGGAACTACGAGCAGTACTTC. The genes are TRBV13 and TRBJ2-7; TRBD1 is a possible D gene (5 bases). V was cut by 4 bases and J by 3 bases, with 10 bases left in between. Germline CDR1 PRHDT, CDR2 FYEKMQ (reference sequence). The CDR3 loop spans 13 amino acids. Variable domain in full (rest from reference TRBV13 and TRBJ2-7): AAGVIQSPRHLIKEKRETATLKCYPIPRHDTVYWYQQGPGQDPQFLISFYEKMQSDKGSIPDRFSAQQFSDYHSELNMSSLELGDSALYFCASSSYRNYEQYFGPGTRLTVT.

The chain has TRBV18 and TRBJ2-2; 7 bases line up with TRBD2. The CDR3 loop spans 15 amino acids. With 4 bases clipped from V and 4 bases from J, the junction kept 6 bases outside the gene matches. Germline V gene data show CDR1 as KGHSH and CDR2 as LQKENI. CDR3 region: CASSLSGGSTGELFF. Written as DNA, the CDR3 is TGTGCCAGCTCACTATCGGGAGGAAGCACCGGGGAGCTGTTTTTT.

The rearrangement joins TRBV5-6 to TRBJ2-3; D is undetermined. Germline CDR1 and CDR2: SGHDT and YYEEEE. The CDR3 length is 14 residues. The V end lost 1 base, the J end lost 0 bases, and 6 bases lay between the germline ends. The CDR3 bases are TGTGCCAGCAGCTTGTTGCAGAGCACAGATACGCAGTATTTT. Translation gives CASSLLQSTDTQYF.

The rearrangement joins TRBV7-9 to TRBJ2-1, with 9 bases that match TRBD2. J lost 8 bases, V lost 6 bases, and 14 bases had no gene match. From germline, CDR1 is SEHNR and CDR2 FQNEAQ (reference sequence). This CDR3 region has 16 residues. CDR3 region: CASSFSPSGRKDEQFF. In DNA, the CDR3 is TGTGCCAGCAGTTTCTCCCCGAGCGGGAGGAAGGATGAGCAGTTCTTC.

The V gene is TRBV4-3, the J gene TRBJ2-5, with 12 nucleotides matching TRBD1. The germline CDR1 and CDR2 sequences are LGHNA and YSLEER. Trimming took 3 bases from V and 5 from J; bases not matched to a gene: 4. The CDR3 spans 15 residues. CDR3 nucleotide sequence: TGCGCCAGCAGCCATGGGACAGGGGGCGAGGAGACCCAGTACTTC. Protein product: CASSHGTGGEETQYF.

The chain uses TRBV12-3 or TRBV12-4 and TRBJ1-1; D is unclear. CDR3 size: 13 residues. With 8 bases removed from V and 4 bases from J, the gap between germline ends came to 14 bases. DNA of the CDR3: TGTGCCAGCCATGGGGAGTTTTTCACTGAAGCTTTCTTT. This encodes CASHGEFFTEAFF.

J is TRBJ2-6 and V is TRBV7-9; 10 nucleotides line up with TRBD1. Germline CDR1 reads SEHNR; CDR2 reads FQNEAQ (reference sequence). Germline trimming cut 5 bases from V and 2 bases from J; bases unmatched to any gene: 9. This CDR3 has 18 amino acids. For the CDR3, the DNA is TGTGCCAGCAGCGGACCGGGACAGGGGCGCGCTGGGGCCAACGTCCTGACTTTC. It is translated as CASSGPGQGRAGANVLTF.

This clone came up once. This sequence joins TRBV5-8 and TRBJ2-5; 9 positions agree with TRBD1. Per the germline V gene, CDR1 is SGHTS and CDR2 is YDEGEE. V lost 2 bases and J lost 3; bases outside the gene matches: 5. The CDR3 consists of 15 residues. This CDR3 is CASSLGTGREETQYF. As DNA, the CDR3 is TGTGCCAGCAGCTTAGGGACAGGGAGGGAAGAGACCCAGTACTTC.

The CDR3 sequence is CASSEGRARAFF. CDR3 sequence (DNA): TGTGCCAGCAGTGAGGGCAGGGCCAGAGCTTTCTTT. The chain carries TRBV2 and TRBJ1-1; tentative D call: TRBD1 (5 bases). V lost 3 bases, J lost 10 bases, and 12 bases lay in between. The length of the CDR3 is 12 residues. Germline CDR1 reads SNHLY; CDR2 reads FYNNEI.

The CDR3 DNA follows: TGTGCCAGCAGTTTCGGGGAGACCGGGCCCCGGGTGGGTCAGCCCCAGCATTTT. It specifies CASSFGETGPRVGQPQHF. The rearrangement links TRBV28 to TRBJ1-5; D not resolved. Germline lookup yields CDR1 MDHEN and CDR2 SYDVKM. V dropped 3 bases and J dropped 6 bases, with 24 bases sitting between them. This CDR3 is 18 amino acids long. Combining the CDR3 with reference TRBV28 and TRBJ1-5 gives the whole variable domain DVKVTQSSRYLVKRTGEKVFLECVQDMDHENMFWYRQDPGLGLRLIYFSYDVKMKEKGDIPEGYSVSREKKERFSLILESASTNQTSMYLCASSFGETGPRVGQPQHFGDGTRLSIL.

The chain couples TRBV5-6 to TRBJ1-2, with 9 bases fitting TRBD1. The CDR3 has 15 amino acids. CDR1 is SGHDT, CDR2 YYEEEE, per germline. With V trimmed by 2 bases and J by 4 bases, 6 bases remained unmatched. The CDR3 bases are TGTGCCAGCAGCTTTGGGACAGGGTTCGGCTATGGCTACACCTTC. Its translation is CASSFGTGFGYGYTF.

V is TRBV3-1 (or the pseudogene TRBV3-2) and J is TRBJ1-4; D not resolved. The V end was cut by 1 base, the J end by 8 bases, with 5 bases between. The CDR3 length is 12 residues. From germline, CDR1 is LGHDT and CDR2 YNNKEL (reference sequence). The CDR3 region is CASSQVEEKLFF. For the CDR3, the DNA is TGTGCCAGCAGCCAAGTAGAAGAAAAACTGTTTTTT.

This chain uses TRBV19 with TRBJ2-7, with a weak D call TRBD1 (5 bases). There are 13 residues in the CDR3. V lost 3 bases and J lost 4, with 10 bases in between. Per the germline V gene, CDR1 is LNHDA and CDR2 is SQIVND (reference sequence). CDR3: CASSIDRRYEQYF. Written as DNA, the CDR3 is TGTGCCAGTAGTATTGACAGAAGATACGAGCAGTACTTC.

The chain joins TRBV30 to TRBJ1-3, with D tentatively TRBD1 (5 bases). The CDR3 has 15 amino acids. The V end lost 0 bases, the J end lost 0 bases, and 9 bases lay between the germline ends. Looked up from germline, CDR1 is GTSNPN and CDR2 is SVGIG (reference sequence). CDR3 DNA sequence: TGTGCCTGGAGTGTAACGGGGGGCTCTGGAAACACCATATATTTT. This sequence encodes CAWSVTGGSGNTIYF.

V is TRBV4-2 and J is TRBJ2-7; D remains unclear. The CDR3 is 16 residues long. CDR1 and CDR2 (germline): LGHNA, YNFKEQ. V shed 0 bases and J shed 1 base, with 13 bases lying between them. Here the CDR3 reads CASSQEIWAGSYEQYF. CDR3 bases: TGTGCCAGCAGCCAAGAGATTTGGGCCGGATCCTACGAGCAGTACTTC.